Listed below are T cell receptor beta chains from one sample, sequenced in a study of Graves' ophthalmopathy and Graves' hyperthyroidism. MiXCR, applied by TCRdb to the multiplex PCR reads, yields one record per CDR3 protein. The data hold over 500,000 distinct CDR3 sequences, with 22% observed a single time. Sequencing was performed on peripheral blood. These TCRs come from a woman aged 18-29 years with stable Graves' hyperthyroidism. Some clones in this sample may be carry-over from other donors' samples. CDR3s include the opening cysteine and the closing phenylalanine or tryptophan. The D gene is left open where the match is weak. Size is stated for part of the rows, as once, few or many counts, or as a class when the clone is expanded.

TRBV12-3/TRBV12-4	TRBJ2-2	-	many	CASTGKNTGELFF	TGTGCCAGCACCGGTAAAAACACCGGGGAGCTGTTTTTT
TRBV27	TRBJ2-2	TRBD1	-	CASSLNKGQLLTNTGELFF	TGTGCCAGCAGTCTGAACAAGGGACAGCTGCTGACGAACACCGGGGAGCTGTTTTTT
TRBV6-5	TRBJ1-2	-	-	CASSYSQGGGNYGYTF	TGTGCCAGCAGTTACAGCCAGGGCGGGGGTAACTATGGCTACACCTTC
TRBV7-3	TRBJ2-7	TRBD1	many	CASSPHQQGTEKYF	TGTGCCAGCAGCCCACACCAACAAGGGACAGAAAAGTACTTC
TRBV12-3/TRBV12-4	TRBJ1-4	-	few	CASRPRGGFNEKLFF	TGTGCCAGCCGTCCACGGGGAGGCTTTAATGAAAAACTGTTTTTT
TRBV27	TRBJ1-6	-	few	CASSYTGNSPLHF	TGTGCCAGCAGTTACACAGGGAATTCACCCCTCCACTTT
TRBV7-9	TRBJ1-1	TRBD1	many	CASSRTGIEAFF	TGTGCCAGCAGCAGGACAGGGATTGAAGCTTTCTTT
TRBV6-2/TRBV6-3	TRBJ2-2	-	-	CASSNKYGELFF	TGTGCCAGCAGCAACAAGTACGGGGAGCTGTTTTTT
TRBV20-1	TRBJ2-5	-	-	CSATRPQETQYF	TGCAGTGCAACTCGACCTCAAGAGACCCAGTACTTC
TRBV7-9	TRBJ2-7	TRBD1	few	CASSWTGNLHEQYF	TGTGCCAGCAGCTGGACAGGGAATCTCCACGAGCAGTACTTC
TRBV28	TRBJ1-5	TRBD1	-	CASSSRDREVGQPQHF	TGTGCCAGCAGTTCCCGGGACAGGGAGGTTGGTCAGCCCCAGCATTTT
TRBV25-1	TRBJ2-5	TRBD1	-	CASSEFPGQEETQYF	TGTGCCAGCAGTGAATTCCCCGGACAGGAAGAGACCCAGTACTTC
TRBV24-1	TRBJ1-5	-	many	CATSDQSNQPQHF	TGTGCCACCAGTGACCAAAGCAATCAGCCCCAGCATTTT
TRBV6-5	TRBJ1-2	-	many	CASTRTENYGYTF	TGTGCCAGCACTAGGACGGAGAACTATGGCTACACCTTC
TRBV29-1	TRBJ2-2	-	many	CSVTHSRLYTGELFF	TGCAGCGTTACCCACTCAAGACTGTACACCGGGGAGCTGTTTTTT
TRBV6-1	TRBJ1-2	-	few	CASNPDLYGYTF	TGTGCCAGCAACCCAGACCTATATGGCTACACCTTC
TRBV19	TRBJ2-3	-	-	CASSIVEDTQYF	TGTGCCAGTAGTATAGTCGAGGATACGCAGTATTTT
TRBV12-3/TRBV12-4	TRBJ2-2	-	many	CASSLGRSGRGGELFF	TGTGCCAGCAGTTTAGGTCGCAGCGGTAGAGGCGGGGAGCTGTTTTTT
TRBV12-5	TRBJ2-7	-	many	CASGPDTSYEQYF	TGTGCTAGTGGTCCGGACACTTCCTACGAGCAGTACTTC
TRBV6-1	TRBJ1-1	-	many	CASSVGIESLLFSSVF	TGTGCCAGCAGTGTGGGGATCGAGTCTTTGCTTTTTTCCTCGGTCTTT
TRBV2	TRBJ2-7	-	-	CASMRLSGALHF	TGTGCCAGCATGAGACTATCGGGAGCTTTACACTTC
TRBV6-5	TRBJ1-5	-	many	CASSSGYSNQPQHF	TGTGCCAGCAGTTCGGGCTATAGCAATCAGCCCCAGCATTTT